This is a list of T cell receptor beta chains from one sample in a study of T cell repertoires in cytomegalovirus infection. A single record per CDR3 protein comes from TCRdb applying MiXCR to the reads. The repertoire consists of fewer than 300,000 distinct CDR3 sequences, with roughly a quarter occurring once and the leading ten covering roughly 14%. The sequencing input was PBMCs. The receptors originated from a human donor in good health (CMV status not recorded). Some clones in this sample may be carry-over from other donors' samples. Each CDR3 is given with its conserved first and last residue. Fields, in order: D gene, J gene, clone size, V gene, CDR3 protein, CDR3 DNA. D genes are given only for firm matches. Expanded clones are given a class, and other clones once, few, many or no size at all.

>TRBD1|TRBJ2-3|NA|TRBV9
CASSVFQGAPADTQYF
TGTGCCAGCAGCGTATTCCAGGGGGCCCCAGCAGATACGCAGTATTTT
>TRBD2|TRBJ2-2|NA|TRBV20-1
CSARVLSGDTGELFF
TGCAGTGCTAGAGTGTTGAGCGGGGACACCGGGGAGCTGTTTTTT
>NA|TRBJ1-1|NA|TRBV12-3/TRBV12-4
CASSPGWGNTEAFF
TGTGCCAGCAGCCCTGGGTGGGGGAACACTGAAGCTTTCTTT
>TRBD1|TRBJ1-6|NA|TRBV18
CASSRDRGYNSPLHF
TGTGCCAGCTCACGGGACAGGGGTTATAATTCACCCCTCCACTTT
>TRBD1|TRBJ2-1|few|TRBV12-5
CASAVDRGSYNEQFF
TGTGCTAGTGCCGTAGACAGGGGTAGCTACAATGAGCAGTTCTTC
>NA|TRBJ2-1|few|TRBV5-4
CASSPPLGSNEQFF
TGTGCCAGCAGCCCCCCACTGGGTAGCAATGAGCAGTTCTTC
>NA|TRBJ2-4|few|TRBV29-1
CSVETGSNIQYF
TGCAGCGTTGAAACCGGTTCAAACATTCAGTACTTC
>NA|TRBJ1-5|NA|TRBV28
CASNSFGATSQPQHF
TGTGCCAGCAACTCGTTCGGGGCTACTTCACAGCCCCAGCATTTT
>NA|TRBJ2-7|many|TRBV7-2
CASSERTFSYEQYF
TGTGCCAGCAGTGAAAGGACATTCTCCTACGAGCAGTACTTC
>NA|TRBJ2-1|few|TRBV10-3
CAISEVSGDPVYNEQFF
TGTGCCATCAGTGAGGTCTCTGGGGACCCTGTCTACAATGAGCAGTTCTTC
>NA|TRBJ2-1|NA|TRBV28
CASSRGRPLYNEQFF
TGTGCCAGCAGTCGGGGCCGTCCCCTCTACAATGAGCAGTTCTTC
>NA|TRBJ1-1|NA|TRBV20-1
CSAPRGGMNTEAFF
TGCAGTGCTCCCAGAGGGGGAATGAACACTGAAGCTTTCTTT
>NA|TRBJ1-3|many|TRBV7-8
CASSSRTNPTIYF
TGTGCCAGCAGCTCAAGGACGAATCCGACCATATATTTT
>NA|TRBJ2-5|many|TRBV28
CASRQTVQETQYF
TGTGCCAGCAGACAGACAGTGCAAGAGACCCAGTACTTC
>NA|TRBJ1-1|NA|TRBV28
CASSPPPPWGEAFF
TGTGCCAGCAGTCCCCCGCCCCCTTGGGGTGAAGCTTTCTTT
>NA|TRBJ1-1|NA|TRBV12-5
CASGLSQGSTEAFF
TGTGCTAGTGGTTTGTCACAGGGCTCCACTGAAGCTTTCTTT
>NA|TRBJ1-5|NA|TRBV28
CASSLFQGGNQPQHF
TGTGCCAGCAGTTTATTCCAGGGCGGCAATCAGCCCCAGCATTTT
>TRBD2|TRBJ2-7|NA|TRBV10-3
CAITAGGGKYEQYF
TGTGCCATCACGGCGGGGGGGGGAAAGTACGAGCAGTACTTC
>NA|TRBJ2-5|NA|TRBV9
CASSPSPGETQYF
TGTGCCAGCAGCCCGTCCCCCGGAGAGACCCAGTACTTC
>NA|TRBJ1-1|NA|TRBV28
CASSLIRGTGTEAFF
TGTGCCAGCAGTTTAATTAGGGGCACAGGCACTGAAGCTTTCTTT
>TRBD2|TRBJ2-7|NA|TRBV11-2
CASSFTPSGIYEQYF
TGTGCCAGCAGCTTTACCCCTAGCGGAATCTACGAGCAGTACTTC
>NA|TRBJ1-1|NA|TRBV7-9
CASSSQGPMNTEAFF
TGTGCCAGCAGCTCCCAGGGGCCTATGAACACTGAAGCTTTCTTT
>NA|TRBJ1-4|many|TRBV7-2
CASSLGPGHPEKLFF
TGTGCCAGCAGCTTAGGGCCTGGACACCCCGAAAAACTGTTTTTT
>NA|TRBJ1-2|many|TRBV11-2
CASSPFAAVAANYGYTF
TGTGCCAGCAGCCCCTTTGCGGCAGTCGCAGCTAACTATGGCTACACCTTC
>NA|TRBJ2-3|many|TRBV11-2
CASSPQRRPRTADTQYF
TGTGCCAGCAGCCCCCAGAGGCGGCCAAGGACGGCAGATACGCAGTATTTT
>NA|TRBJ2-3|few|TRBV29-1
CSHGWADTQYF
TGCTCCCATGGGTGGGCAGATACGCAGTATTTT